The 16 T cell receptor beta chains reported below all come from one sample, sequenced in a study of T cell clonality in common variable immunodeficiency. Study results and caveats: Common variable immunodeficiency TCR beta sequences reportedly had fewer deletions and N-nucleotide insertions.

For these TCRs, the target antigens are not known. Generated by immunoSEQ multiplex PCR, the TCRdb table keeps only in-frame clones and is missing some. This listing includes over 15,000 clones. The sample taken for sequencing was peripheral blood mononuclear cells. The receptors were sampled from a human donor with common variable immunodeficiency.

In regard to this clone: The read ends 3 residues shy of where the CDR3 ends; the end is completed using the germline J gene. The chain carries TRBV6-2 or TRBV6-3 and TRBJ1-2, with 9 nucleotides matching TRBD1. This CDR3 contains 16 residues. Per the germline V gene, CDR1 is MNHEY and CDR2 is SVGEGT. V was pared by 6 bases and J by 4 bases, with 12 bases of the junction left unmatched. The DNA read from the CDR3 is TGTGCCAGCAGCTTTGAGCTCGGGACAGGGATCTATGGC. It encodes CASSFELGTGIYG. The full-length CDR3 reads as CASSFELGTGIYGYTF.

Comment on this clone: The read stops 3 residues short of the end of the CDR3; the missing end is completed from the germline J gene. The V call is TRBV11-2, the J call TRBJ1-1; no reliable D call. CDR1 is SGHAT, CDR2 FQNNGV, per germline. This CDR3 spans 11 amino acids. The CDR3 DNA, read in part, is TGTGCCAGCAGCTCCGCGGGGGAA. Translation: CASSSAGE. In full, the CDR3 reads CASSSAGEAFF.

This CDR3 is CASSHSTSTEAFF. The sequenced CDR3 bases are TGCGCCAGCAGCCATTCGACTAGTACTGAA. The rearrangement uses TRBV4-1 and TRBJ1-1; D is unresolved. The read ends 3 residues shy of where the CDR3 ends; the end is completed using the germline J gene. The CDR3 length is 13 residues. Germline assignment: CDR1 MGHRA and CDR2 YSYEKL. Trimming stripped 3 bases from V and 5 bases from J, with 10 bases between.

As for this clone: The read halts 3 residues ahead of the CDR3 end, with the missing end drawn from the germline J gene. The chain combines TRBV19 with TRBJ2-4; D unresolved. Germline V CDR1 and CDR2: LNHDA, SQIVND (reference sequence). The CDR3 consists of 15 residues. V lost 1 base and J 6 bases, leaving 13 bases between the germline ends. The sequenced part of the CDR3 DNA is TGTGCCAGTAGTATAGTTAGGCAGGTTAGAAACATT. As protein: CASSIVRQVRNI. The CDR3 reads in full as CASSIVRQVRNIQYF.

As for this clone: The CDR3 end lies 3 residues beyond the end of the read and is filled in from the germline J gene. This sequence joins TRBV5-4 and TRBJ2-7, with 8 bases that match TRBD1. Germline-derived CDR1 and CDR2 are SGHNT and YYREEE (reference sequence). The CDR3 spans 14 residues. V shed 4 bases and J 5 bases; nucleotides not matched to a gene: 8. The CDR3 reads CASSPTGGSDEQYF. The sequenced CDR3 bases are TGTGCCAGCAGCCCTACAGGGGGTAGTGACGAG.

Comment on this clone: The read ends 3 residues before the CDR3 terminus; that terminus is restored from the germline J gene. The rearrangement joins TRBV20-1 to TRBJ2-5; 8 bases are a match to TRBD1. J was trimmed by 7 bases and V by 2 bases; bases with no gene match: 6. CDR1 and CDR2 (germline): DFQATT, SNEGSKA (reference sequence). The CDR3 is 13 amino acids. Incomplete CDR3 DNA: TGCAGTGCTAGATGGACAGGGACGGGGACC. This gives the protein CSARWTGTGT. The complete CDR3 protein is CSARWTGTGTQYF.

A note on this clone: The read finishes 3 residues shy of the CDR3 end, and the germline J gene is used to complete it. V and J are TRBV7-8 and TRBJ1-4; 9 nucleotides match TRBD1. CDR3 length: 15 amino acids. V was clipped by 4 bases and J by 8 bases; unmatched bases: 8. CDR1 and CDR2 (germline): SGHVS, FQNEAQ. The CDR3 bases that were read are TGTGCCAGCAGCTACGACAGGGGGACGGGGGAAAAA. It specifies CASSYDRGTGEK. The complete CDR3 reads CASSYDRGTGEKLFF.

Comments on this clone: Read data end 3 residues before the CDR3 end; the end is taken from the germline J gene. The chain joins TRBV5-1 to TRBJ1-2, with D possibly TRBD1 on 6 matching bases. Germline CDR1 and CDR2: SGHRS and YFSETQ. There are 14 residues in the CDR3. V lost 3 bases and J 0 bases, leaving 9 bases between the germline ends. The CDR3 here is CASSWEGANYGYTF. The CDR3 bases that were read are TGCGCCAGCAGCTGGGAGGGGGCTAACTATGGC. The variable domain in full, completed from reference TRBV5-1 and TRBJ1-2, reads KAGVTQTPRYLIKTRGQQVTLSCSPISGHRSVSWYQQTPGQGLQFLFEYFSETQRNKGNFPGRFSGRQFSNSRSEMNVSTLELGDSALYLCASSWEGANYGYTFGSGTRLTVV.

As to this clone: At one of its ends the junction is not consistent with the germline gene, which may arise from a read error. The read terminates 3 residues ahead of where the CDR3 ends, so the germline J gene completes it. The V gene is TRBV6-1, the J gene TRBJ2-6; TRBD2 matches at 10 bases. CDR1 is MNHNS and CDR2 is SASEGT in the germline V gene. CDR3 length: 17 residues. The sequenced CDR3 bases are TGTGCCAGCAGTCAAGCGGGAGGGGCGGCAGGGGCCAACGTC. Amino acids: CASSQAGGAAGANV. The full CDR3 reads CASSQAGGAAGANVLTF.

For this clone: From the germline J gene comes the end of the CDR3, since the read stops 3 residues before it. This rearrangement joins TRBV7-2 to TRBJ2-3; 8 bases align to TRBD2. The CDR3 sequence is 15 residues long. The germline V gene encodes CDR1 SGHTA and CDR2 FQGNSA. V shed 3 bases, J shed 2 bases, and the junction held 4 bases outside the gene matches. CDR3 amino acids: CASSLSSGNTDTQYF. The covered CDR3 bases are TGTGCCAGCAGCTTGAGTAGCGGGAACACAGATACG.

For this clone: The read terminates 3 residues before the CDR3 end, so the remaining end is supplied by the germline J gene. J is TRBJ2-2 and V is TRBV20-1; D is possibly TRBD1 (6 bases). The CDR3 sequence is 18 residues long. Looked up from germline, CDR1 is DFQATT and CDR2 is SNEGSKA (reference sequence). Trimming stripped 1 base from V and 2 bases from J, with 20 bases between. CDR3 DNA (partial): TGCAGTGCTAGAGCCCCGGTCGAGTGGGGGCGTAACACCGGGGAG. Protein sequence: CSARAPVEWGRNTGE. The full CDR3 protein is CSARAPVEWGRNTGELFF.

The DNA read from the CDR3 is TGCAGTGCATTTCCGGGACAGACCTACGAG. Encoded protein: CSAFPGQTYE. The CDR3 as a whole reads CSAFPGQTYEQYF. V gene TRBV20-1 combines with J gene TRBJ2-7, with 7 bases that match TRBD1. The read finishes 3 residues shy of the CDR3 end, and the germline J gene is used to complete it. Germline trimming cut 6 bases from V and 2 bases from J; bases unmatched to any gene: 7. The V gene's germline CDR1 is DFQATT and CDR2 SNEGSKA (reference sequence). The CDR3 covers 13 residues.

In the case of this clone: The read ends 3 residues before the CDR3 terminus; that terminus is restored from the germline J gene. This chain joins TRBV19 and TRBJ1-6, with D possibly being TRBD1 (5 bases). Trimming cost V 8 bases and J 6 bases, with 14 bases left between them. CDR1 is LNHDA and CDR2 is SQIVND in the germline V gene (reference sequence). This CDR3 comprises 14 residues. CDR3 protein: CASCPTAFNSPLHF. The CDR3 DNA, read in part, is TGTGCCAGTTGCCCGACAGCTTTTAATTCACCC.

Concerning this clone: The read falls 3 residues short of the CDR3 end, and the missing part is taken from the germline J gene. This rearrangement joins TRBV5-1 to TRBJ2-5, with 10 bases that match TRBD2. Germline assignment: CDR1 SGHRS and CDR2 YFSETQ. This CDR3 region has 16 residues. V lost 0 bases, J lost 5 bases, and 7 bases stayed unmatched. Here the CDR3 reads CASSLESGGAQETQYF. Partial CDR3 DNA: TGCGCCAGCAGCTTGGAGAGCGGGGGGGCCCAGGAGACC. The entire variable domain, with the rest obtained from reference TRBV5-1 and TRBJ2-5, is as follows: KAGVTQTPRYLIKTRGQQVTLSCSPISGHRSVSWYQQTPGQGLQFLFEYFSETQRNKGNFPGRFSGRQFSNSRSEMNVSTLELGDSALYLCASSLESGGAQETQYFGPGTRLLVL.

About this clone itself: Read coverage stops 3 residues before the CDR3 terminus; the germline J gene supplies the remainder. The chain is built from TRBV7-6 and TRBJ2-7; a possible D gene is TRBD1 (6 bases). This CDR3 is 15 amino acids long. Trimming left V 5 bases short and J 3 bases short, with 17 bases between. Germline assignment: CDR1 SGHVS and CDR2 FNYEAQ. The DNA read from the CDR3 is TGTGCCAGCAGCGAGGAAACGGGACATATCTACGAG. It codes for CASSEETGHIYE. The entire CDR3 protein is CASSEETGHIYEQYF.

About this clone: The sequence runs out 3 residues before the end of the CDR3; the remainder is reconstructed from the germline J gene. The chain employs TRBV5-1 and TRBJ1-2; possible D gene TRBD1, 6 bases. The CDR3 has 15 residues. Germline V gene data show CDR1 as SGHRS and CDR2 as YFSETQ. The ends were cut back, 0 bases at V and 4 bases at J, with 13 bases in the middle. The CDR3 DNA, read in part, is TGCGCCAGCAGCTTGGAGGCAGGGGTGTCCTATGGC. The encoded protein is CASSLEAGVSYG. The entire CDR3 sequence reads CASSLEAGVSYGYTF.